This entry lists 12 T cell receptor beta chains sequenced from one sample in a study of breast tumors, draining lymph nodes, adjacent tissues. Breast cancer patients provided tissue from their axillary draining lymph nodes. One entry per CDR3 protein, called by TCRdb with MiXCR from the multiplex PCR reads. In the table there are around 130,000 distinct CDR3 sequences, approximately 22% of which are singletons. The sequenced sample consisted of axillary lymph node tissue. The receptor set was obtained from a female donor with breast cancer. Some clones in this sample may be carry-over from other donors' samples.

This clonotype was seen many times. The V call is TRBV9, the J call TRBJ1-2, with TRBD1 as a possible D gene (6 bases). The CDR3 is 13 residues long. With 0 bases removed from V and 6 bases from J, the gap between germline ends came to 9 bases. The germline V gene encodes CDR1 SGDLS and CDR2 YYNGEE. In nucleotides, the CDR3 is TGTGCCAGCAGCGTAGTGGGGGGGCATGGCTACACCTTC. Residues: CASSVVGGHGYTF.

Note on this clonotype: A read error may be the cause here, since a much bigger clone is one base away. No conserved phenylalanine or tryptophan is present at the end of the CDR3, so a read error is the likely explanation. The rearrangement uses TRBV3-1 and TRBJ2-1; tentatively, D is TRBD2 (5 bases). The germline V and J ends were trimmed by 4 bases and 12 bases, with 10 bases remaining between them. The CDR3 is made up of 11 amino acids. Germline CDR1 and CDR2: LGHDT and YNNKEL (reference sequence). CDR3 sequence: CASSLNAGQFL. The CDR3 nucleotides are TGTGCCAGCAGCCTCAACGCGGGGCAGTTCCTC.

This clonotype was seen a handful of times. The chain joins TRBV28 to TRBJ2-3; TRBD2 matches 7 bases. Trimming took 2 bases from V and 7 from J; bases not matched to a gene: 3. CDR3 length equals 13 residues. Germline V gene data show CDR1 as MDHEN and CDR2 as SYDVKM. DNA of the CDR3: TGTGCCAGCAGTTTACGGGGGGTCCATACGCAGTATTTT. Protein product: CASSLRGVHTQYF.

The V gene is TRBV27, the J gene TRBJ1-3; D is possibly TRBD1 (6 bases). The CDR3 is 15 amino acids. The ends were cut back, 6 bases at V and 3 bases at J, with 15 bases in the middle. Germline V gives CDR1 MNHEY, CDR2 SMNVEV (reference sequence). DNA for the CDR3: TGTGCCAGCAGGTCTCCAGGGGCAGGTGGAAACACCATATATTTT. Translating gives CASRSPGAGGNTIYF.

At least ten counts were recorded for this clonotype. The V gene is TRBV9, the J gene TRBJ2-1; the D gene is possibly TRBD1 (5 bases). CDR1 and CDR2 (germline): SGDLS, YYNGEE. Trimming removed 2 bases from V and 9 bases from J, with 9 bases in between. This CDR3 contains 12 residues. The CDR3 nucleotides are TGTGCCAGCAGCGTCCAGGGTGGTGAGCAGTTCTTC. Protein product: CASSVQGGEQFF.

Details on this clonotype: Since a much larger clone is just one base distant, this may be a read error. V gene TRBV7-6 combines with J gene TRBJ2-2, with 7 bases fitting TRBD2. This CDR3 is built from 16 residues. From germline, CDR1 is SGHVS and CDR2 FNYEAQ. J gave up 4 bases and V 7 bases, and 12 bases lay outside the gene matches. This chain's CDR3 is CASNRGLTGGTGELFF. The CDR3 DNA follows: TGTGCCAGCAACCGAGGACTAACGGGAGGCACCGGGGAGCTGTTTTTT.

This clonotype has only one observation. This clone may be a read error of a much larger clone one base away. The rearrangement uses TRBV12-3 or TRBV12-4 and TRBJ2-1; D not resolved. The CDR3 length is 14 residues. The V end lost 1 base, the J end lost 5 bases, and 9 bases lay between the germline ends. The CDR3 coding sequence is TGTGCCAGCAGTTTAGGGAGCAGGAACAATGAGCAGTTCTTC. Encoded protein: CASSLGSRNNEQFF.

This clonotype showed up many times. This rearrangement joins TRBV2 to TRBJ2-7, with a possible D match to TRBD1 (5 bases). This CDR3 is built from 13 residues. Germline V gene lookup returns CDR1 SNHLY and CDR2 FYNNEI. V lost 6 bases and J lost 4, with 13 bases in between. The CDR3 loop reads CASRQETGYEQYF. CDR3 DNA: TGTGCCAGCAGACAGGAAACTGGATACGAGCAGTACTTC.

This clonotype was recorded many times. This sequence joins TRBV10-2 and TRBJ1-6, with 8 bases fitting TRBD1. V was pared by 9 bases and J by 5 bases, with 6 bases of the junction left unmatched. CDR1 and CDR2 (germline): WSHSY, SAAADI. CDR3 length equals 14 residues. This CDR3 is CASQGTGNNSPLHF. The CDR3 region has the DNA TGCGCCAGTCAAGGGACAGGCAATAATTCACCCCTCCACTTT.

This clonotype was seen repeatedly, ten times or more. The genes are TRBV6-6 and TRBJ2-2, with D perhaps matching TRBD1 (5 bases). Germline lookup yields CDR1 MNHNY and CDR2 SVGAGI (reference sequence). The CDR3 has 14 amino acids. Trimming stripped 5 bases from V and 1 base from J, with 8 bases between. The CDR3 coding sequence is TGTGCCAGCAGTCGCAGGGAGAACACCGGGGAGCTGTTTTTT. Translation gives CASSRRENTGELFF.

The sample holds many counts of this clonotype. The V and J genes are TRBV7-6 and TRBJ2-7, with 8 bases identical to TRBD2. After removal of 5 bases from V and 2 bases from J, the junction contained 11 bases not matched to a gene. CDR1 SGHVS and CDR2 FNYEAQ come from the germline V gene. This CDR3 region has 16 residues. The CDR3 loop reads CASSRGGQLTPYEQYF. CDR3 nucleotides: TGTGCCAGCAGCCGGGGGGGGCAGCTAACCCCCTACGAGCAGTACTTC. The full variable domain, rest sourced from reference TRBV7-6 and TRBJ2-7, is GAGVSQSPRYKVTKRGQDVALRCDPISGHVSLYWYRQALGQGPEFLTYFNYEAQQDKSGLPNDRFSAERPEGSISTLTIQRTEQRDSAMYRCASSRGGQLTPYEQYFGPGTRLTVT.

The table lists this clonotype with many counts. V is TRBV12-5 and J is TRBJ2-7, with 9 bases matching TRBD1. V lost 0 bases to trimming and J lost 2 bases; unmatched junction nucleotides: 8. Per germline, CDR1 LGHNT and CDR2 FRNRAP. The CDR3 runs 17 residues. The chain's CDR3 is CASGLVLGTGFTYEQYF. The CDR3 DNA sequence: TGTGCTAGTGGTTTGGTACTTGGGACAGGGTTCACCTACGAGCAGTACTTC.